Listed here are 19 T cell receptor beta chains from one sample, sequenced in a study of CD8+ T cells in alopecia areata. Specified treatment: oral pan-JAK inhibitor, 5-10 mg twice daily. Extraction of RNA preceded its reverse transcription into cDNA, which served as the sequencing template. Produced via immunoSEQ multiplex PCR; TCRdb's table is partial and in-frame only. The sample includes around 200,000 clones, around three fifths of them seen just once. The sample consisted of CD4+ T cells sorted from blood, taken at week 4, from a patient treated with tofacitinib. These receptors came from a human donor with alopecia areata.

V usage is TRBV5-1 and J usage is TRBJ1-2; D is perhaps TRBD1 (5 bases). V gave up 0 bases and J gave up 2 bases, with 11 bases separating them. CDR3 length equals 15 residues. Germline values: CDR1 SGHRS, CDR2 YFSETQ. CDR3 amino acids: CASSLATGSNYGYTF. The CDR3 nucleotides read TGCGCCAGCAGCTTGGCTACAGGCTCAAACTATGGCTACACCTTC.

The V and J genes are TRBV5-4 and TRBJ2-5; D possibly corresponds to TRBD2 (6 bases). This CDR3 is 13 amino acids long. V was cut by 4 bases and J by 2 bases, with 9 bases left in between. Germline CDR1 and CDR2: SGHNT and YYREEE (reference sequence). The CDR3 nucleotides read TGTGCCAGCAGCCCCGGGACTCAAGAGACCCAGTACTTC. Protein sequence: CASSPGTQETQYF.

This sequence joins TRBV15 and TRBJ2-5; TRBD1 agrees at 7 bases. The germline V gene has CDR1 LNHNV and CDR2 YYDKDF (reference sequence). This CDR3 comprises 13 residues. V dropped 3 bases and J dropped 3; count of bases not matched to a gene: 1. This CDR3 reads CATSRDRKETQYF. CDR3 nucleotide sequence: TGTGCCACCAGCAGGGACAGGAAAGAGACCCAGTACTTC.

The rearrangement links TRBV7-3 to TRBJ1-1, with D possibly matching TRBD1 (5 bases). Germline V gene data show CDR1 as SGHTA and CDR2 as FQGTGA. V lost 5 bases to trimming and J lost 0 bases, with 13 bases between them. The CDR3 spans 15 residues. The CDR3 protein is CASSLAGAMNTEAFF. In nucleotides, the CDR3 is TGTGCCAGCAGCCTCGCCGGGGCCATGAACACTGAAGCTTTCTTT. The whole variable domain, remainder taken from reference TRBV7-3 and TRBJ1-1, is GAGVSQTPSNKVTEKGKYVELRCDPISGHTALYWYRQSLGQGPEFLIYFQGTGAADDSGLPNDRFFAVRPEGSVSTLKIQRTERGDSAVYLCASSLAGAMNTEAFFGQGTRLTVV.

The chain is built from TRBV9 and TRBJ1-2; 10 nucleotides match TRBD1. In germline, CDR1 is SGDLS, CDR2 YYNGEE. The CDR3 runs to 14 residues. V shed 2 bases, J shed 2 bases, and the junction held 0 bases outside the gene matches. This CDR3 is CASSVGQGNYGYTF. The DNA for the CDR3 is TGTGCCAGCAGCGTGGGACAGGGGAACTATGGCTACACCTTC.

This sequence joins TRBV29-1 and TRBJ1-5, with a weak D call TRBD1 (5 bases). The CDR3 is 13 residues long. In germline, CDR1 is SQVTM, CDR2 ANQGSEA. V was pared by 1 base and J by 7 bases, with 11 bases between. The CDR3 sequence is CSVEGSQGQPQHF. For the CDR3, the DNA is TGCAGCGTTGAAGGCTCCCAGGGACAGCCCCAGCATTTT.

The V gene is TRBV2, the J gene TRBJ2-5; 9 bases are a match to TRBD1. Trimming removed 1 base from V and 5 bases from J; junction bases left unmatched: 5. The germline gives CDR1 SNHLY, CDR2 FYNNEI. CDR3 length: 15 amino acids. This CDR3 reads CASSEEGQGRETQYF. The DNA of the CDR3 is TGTGCCAGCAGTGAAGAGGGACAGGGAAGGGAGACCCAGTACTTC. Drawing the rest from reference TRBV2 and TRBJ2-5, the complete variable domain is EPEVTQTPSHQVTQMGQEVILRCVPISNHLYFYWYRQILGQKVEFLVSFYNNEISEKSEIFDDQFSVERPDGSNFTLKIRSTKLEDSAMYFCASSEEGQGRETQYFGPGTRLLVL.

The chain uses TRBV2 and TRBJ2-5; D assignment may be TRBD1 or TRBD2 (5 bases each). Germline-derived CDR1 and CDR2 are SNHLY and FYNNEI. V was clipped by 2 bases and J by 5 bases, with 9 bases between them. CDR3 length: 13 amino acids. The CDR3 region is CASSERGGETQYF. The CDR3 coding sequence is TGTGCCAGCAGTGAACGGGGCGGGGAGACCCAGTACTTC.

The V and J genes are TRBV4-2 and TRBJ2-1, with 7 bases matching TRBD1. The V gene's germline CDR1 is LGHNA and CDR2 YNFKEQ. The length of the CDR3 is 13 residues. J lost 12 bases, V lost 3 bases, and 8 bases had no gene match. The DNA of the CDR3 is TGTGCCAGCAGCCAGGCAATCCGGGACAGGCAGTTCTTC. Its protein product is CASSQAIRDRQFF.

Concerning this clone: Distinct nucleotide sequences in the sample also encode this CDR3. The gene calls are TRBV9 and TRBJ1-5, with D unresolved. V was pared by 7 bases and J by 1 base, with 6 bases between. The CDR3 totals 12 residues. Germline CDR1 SGDLS, CDR2 YYNGEE. This CDR3 reads CASSNSNQPQHF. DNA of the CDR3: TGTGCCAGCTCGAACAGCAATCAGCCCCAGCATTTT. Supplemented by reference TRBV9 and TRBJ1-5, the full variable domain reads DSGVTQTPKHLITATGQRVTLRCSPRSGDLSVYWYQQSLDQGLQFLIQYYNGEERAKGNILERFSAQQFPDLHSELNLSSLELGDSALYFCASSNSNQPQHFGDGTRLSIL.

The chain has TRBV27 and TRBJ2-7; 7 bases map to TRBD1. The CDR3 is made up of 15 amino acids. After removal of 1 base from V and 2 bases from J, the junction contained 5 bases not matched to a gene. The germline gives CDR1 MNHEY, CDR2 SMNVEV (reference sequence). CDR3 bases: TGTGCCAGCAGTTTATTCAAGGGGGCTACCTACGAGCAGTACTTC. Translating it yields CASSLFKGATYEQYF.

A remark on this clone: This same CDR3 is encoded by further DNA sequences in the sample. The chain uses TRBV25-1 and TRBJ2-7, with 8 bases identical to TRBD1. Germline CDR1 is MGHDK and CDR2 is SYGVNS. This CDR3 has 13 amino acids. J was trimmed by 2 bases and V by 6 bases; bases with no gene match: 3. CDR3 nucleotides: TGTGCCAGCAGCGGGACAGGTGCCTACGAGCAGTACTTC. Amino acids: CASSGTGAYEQYF.

This clone was counted a few times. The chain combines TRBV2 with TRBJ2-1, with a tentative D call TRBD2 (6 bases). Between the trimmed V and J ends, which lost 4 bases and 9 bases, there was a span of 13 bases. The germline CDR1 and CDR2 sequences are SNHLY and FYNNEI. The CDR3 loop spans 13 amino acids. CDR3 sequence reads: CASSAPGVGEQFF. The CDR3 DNA reads TGTGCCAGCAGTGCCCCGGGGGTTGGTGAGCAGTTCTTC.

This clone was recorded a few times. V usage is TRBV7-2 and J usage is TRBJ2-5; no clear D gene. Germline values: CDR1 SGHTA, CDR2 FQGNSA. This CDR3 contains 11 residues. Trimming removed 8 bases at V and 4 bases at J, with 8 bases between. CDR3 sequence: CASLGLETQYF. CDR3 in DNA: TGTGCCAGCCTTGGGTTAGAGACCCAGTACTTC.

The gene calls are TRBV6-5 and TRBJ1-1, with unresolved D. Germline V CDR1 and CDR2: MNHEY, SVGAGI. This CDR3 has 9 amino acids. V lost 6 bases and J lost 7, with 3 bases in between. DNA for the CDR3: TGTGCCAGCAGAAGTGAAGCTTTCTTT. It specifies CASRSEAFF.

The chain combines TRBV28 with TRBJ2-5; weak D call: TRBD2 (6 bases). The ends were cut back, 7 bases at V and 5 bases at J, with 11 bases in the middle. CDR1 and CDR2 (germline): MDHEN, SYDVKM. The CDR3 consists of 12 residues. The CDR3 coding sequence is TGTGCCAGCACGGGGGATCGGGAGACCCAGTACTTC. Amino acids: CASTGDRETQYF.

This clone has just a few counts. The chain couples TRBV6-4 to TRBJ2-1; 8 positions agree with TRBD2. Germline CDR1 MRHNA, CDR2 SNTAGT. CDR3 size: 15 residues. Germline trimming cut 2 bases from V and 6 bases from J; bases unmatched to any gene: 6. As DNA, the CDR3 is TGTGCCAGCAGTGACCATACTAGCGGACCCAATGAGCAGTTCTTC. Translated, it gives CASSDHTSGPNEQFF.

Note on this clone: A much larger clone lies a single base off, so this may be a read error. This chain uses TRBV5-1 with TRBJ1-1; D may be TRBD1 (6 bases). Germline V lookup: CDR1 SGHRS, CDR2 YFSETQ. Trimming pared 3 bases from V and 1 base from J, leaving 7 bases between. The CDR3 is 13 amino acids. CDR3 DNA sequence: TGCGCCAGCAGCTCACAGGGGAACACTGAAGCTTTCTTT. Its translation is CASSSQGNTEAFF. The variable domain in full, with the rest retrieved from reference TRBV5-1 and TRBJ1-1, is KAGVTQTPRYLIKTRGQQVTLSCSPISGHRSVSWYQQTPGQGLQFLFEYFSETQRNKGNFPGRFSGRQFSNSRSEMNVSTLELGDSALYLCASSSQGNTEAFFGQGTRLTVV.

The chain recombines TRBV20-1 with TRBJ2-3; D remains unclear. This CDR3 spans 11 amino acids. V lost 8 bases to trimming and J lost 1 base, with 7 bases between them. Germline V gene lookup returns CDR1 DFQATT and CDR2 SNEGSKA (reference sequence). The CDR3 loop reads CSLPGTDTQYF. CDR3 bases: TGCAGTCTACCTGGCACAGATACGCAGTATTTT.